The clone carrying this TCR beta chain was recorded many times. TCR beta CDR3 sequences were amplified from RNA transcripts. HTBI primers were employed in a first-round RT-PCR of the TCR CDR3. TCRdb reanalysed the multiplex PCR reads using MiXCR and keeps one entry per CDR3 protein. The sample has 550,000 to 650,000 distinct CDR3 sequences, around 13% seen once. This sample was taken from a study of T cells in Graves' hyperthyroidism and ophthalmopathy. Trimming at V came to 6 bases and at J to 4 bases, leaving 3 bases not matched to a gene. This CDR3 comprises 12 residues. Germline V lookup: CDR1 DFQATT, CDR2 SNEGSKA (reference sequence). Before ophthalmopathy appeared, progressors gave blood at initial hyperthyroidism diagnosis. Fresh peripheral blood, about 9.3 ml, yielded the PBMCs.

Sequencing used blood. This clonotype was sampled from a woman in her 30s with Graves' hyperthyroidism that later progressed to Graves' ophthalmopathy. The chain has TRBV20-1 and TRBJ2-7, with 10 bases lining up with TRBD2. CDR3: CSAWTSGYEQYF. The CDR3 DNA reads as TGCAGTGCATGGACTAGCGGATACGAGCAGTACTTC.